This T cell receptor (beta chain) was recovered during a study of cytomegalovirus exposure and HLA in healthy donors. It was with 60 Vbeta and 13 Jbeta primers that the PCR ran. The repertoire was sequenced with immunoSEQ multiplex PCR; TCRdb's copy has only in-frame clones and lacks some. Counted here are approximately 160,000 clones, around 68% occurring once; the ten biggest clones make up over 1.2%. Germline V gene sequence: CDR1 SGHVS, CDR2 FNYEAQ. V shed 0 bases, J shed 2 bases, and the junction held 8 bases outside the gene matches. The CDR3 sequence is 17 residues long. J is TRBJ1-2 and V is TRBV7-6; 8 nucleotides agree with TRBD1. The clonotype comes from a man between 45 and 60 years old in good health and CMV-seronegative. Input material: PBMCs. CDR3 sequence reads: CASSLAGGQGWNYGYTF. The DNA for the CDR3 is TGTGCCAGCAGCTTAGCAGGTGGACAGGGATGGAACTATGGCTACACCTTC.